The 10 T cell receptor beta chains listed next were all sequenced from one sample in a study of blood T cell repertoires in COVID-19. TCRdb keeps only in-frame clones here, not all; method: immunoSEQ multiplex PCR. There are 200,000 or so clones in the sample; 80% to 90% occur only once, and more than 7% lies in the top ten. The sample comprised PBMCs or T cells enriched from blood (not recorded which). These receptors all come from a man younger than 45 in a cohort exposed to, infected with or recovered from COVID-19 (not recorded which).

The rearrangement uses TRBV6-5 and TRBJ2-5; 9 bases are a match to TRBD2. The J segment lost 4 bases and the V segment lost 7 bases, leaving 4 bases of the junction unmatched. CDR1 is MNHEY, CDR2 SVGAGI, per germline. The CDR3 is 13 amino acids. CDR3 DNA: TGTGCCAGCAAAAGAGCGGGAGGAGAGACCCAGTACTTC. Translating it yields CASKRAGGETQYF.

The chain couples TRBV6-5 to TRBJ2-7; TRBD1 might be the D (5 bases). This CDR3 has 14 residues. V was shortened by 5 bases and J by 1 base, with 12 bases between the two germline ends. Per the germline V gene, CDR1 is MNHEY and CDR2 is SVGAGI. The CDR3 DNA reads TGTGCCAGCAGTCGAACAGACAGATCCTACGAGCAGTACTTC. This codes for CASSRTDRSYEQYF.

This chain links TRBV29-1 with TRBJ2-1; 10 bases agree with TRBD2. The CDR3 covers 15 residues. After removal of 5 bases from V and 10 bases from J, the junction contained 14 bases not matched to a gene. Looked up from germline, CDR1 is SQVTM and CDR2 is ANQGSEA. CDR3 sequence reads: CSVYASGRLGGEQFF. The CDR3 DNA is TGCAGCGTTTATGCTAGCGGGAGATTAGGTGGAGAGCAGTTCTTC.

This sequence joins TRBV12-3 or TRBV12-4 and TRBJ2-4, with D possibly being TRBD2 (6 bases). This CDR3 is 13 amino acids long. V lost 3 bases and J lost 11, with 14 bases in between. The CDR3 DNA reads as TGTGCCAGCAGTTTCCCTAGCGCAGTACTTCAGTACTTC. Its translation is CASSFPSAVLQYF.

The rearrangement links TRBV20-1 to TRBJ2-1, with 10 bases aligning to TRBD2. Germline V lookup: CDR1 DFQATT, CDR2 SNEGSKA (reference sequence). Trimming at V came to 3 bases and at J to 0 bases, leaving 8 bases not matched to a gene. This CDR3 contains 17 residues. CDR3 residues: CSASPWTSGSSYNEQFF. The DNA for the CDR3 is TGCAGTGCTAGTCCCTGGACTAGCGGTAGCTCCTACAATGAGCAGTTCTTC.

The chain joins TRBV6-5 to TRBJ1-5; TRBD1 might be the D (5 bases). This CDR3 has 14 amino acids. Per the germline V gene, CDR1 is MNHEY and CDR2 is SVGAGI. Trimming removed 8 bases at V and 5 bases at J, with 16 bases between. In DNA form, the CDR3 reads TGTGCCAGCTATCGGCAGGGTTACCATCAGCCCCAGCATTTT. It is translated as CASYRQGYHQPQHF.

The chain combines TRBV19 with TRBJ1-5, with 10 bases that match TRBD1. The germline V gene has CDR1 LNHDA and CDR2 SQIVND (reference sequence). J lost 0 bases, V lost 6 bases, and 5 bases had no gene match. The CDR3 runs 16 residues. CDR3: CASSKGQGYSNQPQHF. CDR3 DNA sequence: TGTGCCAGTAGCAAGGGACAGGGGTATAGCAATCAGCCCCAGCATTTT.

This chain uses TRBV28 with TRBJ1-2; 8 bases agree with TRBD1. The CDR3 is 12 amino acids. Looked up from germline, CDR1 is MDHEN and CDR2 is SYDVKM. The J segment lost 7 bases and the V segment lost 6 bases, leaving 4 bases of the junction unmatched. The CDR3 DNA reads as TGTGCCAGCAGCCTCGGACAGGGTGGCTACACCTTC. Encoded protein: CASSLGQGGYTF.

This rearrangement joins TRBV6-4 to TRBJ2-5; TRBD1 agrees at 11 bases. With V trimmed by 7 bases and J by 7 bases, 11 bases remained unmatched. The CDR3 consists of 15 residues. Germline loops: CDR1 MRHNA, CDR2 SNTAGT. The CDR3 loop is CASTGTGGPEGTQYF. The CDR3 nucleotides are TGTGCCAGCACCGGGACAGGGGGACCTGAGGGGACCCAGTACTTC.

This rearrangement joins TRBV9 to TRBJ2-5; the match to TRBD2 covers 12 bases. The CDR3 consists of 18 residues. From germline, CDR1 is SGDLS and CDR2 YYNGEE. V trimming: 0 bases; J trimming: 2 bases; junction bases outside the gene matches: 8. CDR3 loop: CASSVASETSGRQETQYF. Written as DNA, the CDR3 is TGTGCCAGCAGCGTAGCTAGTGAAACTAGCGGGAGGCAAGAGACCCAGTACTTC.